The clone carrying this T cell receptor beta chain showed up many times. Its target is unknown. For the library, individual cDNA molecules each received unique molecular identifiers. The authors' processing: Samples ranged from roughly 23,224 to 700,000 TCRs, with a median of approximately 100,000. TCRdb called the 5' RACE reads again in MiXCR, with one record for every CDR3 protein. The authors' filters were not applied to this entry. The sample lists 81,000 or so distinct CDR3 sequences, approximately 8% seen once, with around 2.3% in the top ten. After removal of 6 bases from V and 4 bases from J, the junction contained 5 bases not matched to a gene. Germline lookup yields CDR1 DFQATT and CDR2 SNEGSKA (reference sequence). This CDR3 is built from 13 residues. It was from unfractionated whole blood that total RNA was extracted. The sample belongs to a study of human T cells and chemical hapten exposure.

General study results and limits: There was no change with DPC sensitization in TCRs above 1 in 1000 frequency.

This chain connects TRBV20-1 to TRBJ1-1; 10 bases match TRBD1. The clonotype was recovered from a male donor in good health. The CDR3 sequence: CSATGQGSTEAFF. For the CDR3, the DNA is TGCAGTGCAACGGGACAGGGGAGCACTGAAGCTTTCTTT.